A single sample gave rise to the 5 T cell receptor beta chains below, sequenced in a study of blood T cell repertoires in COVID-19. Profiled with immunoSEQ multiplex PCR; TCRdb holds only in-frame clones, not every one. In the table there are 98,000 or so clones, over 75% of which are singletons. Specimen: peripheral blood. These TCRs come from a human donor in a cohort sampled during active COVID-19.

The CDR3 reads CASSYSREPVNTGELFF. The CDR3 bases are TGTGCCAGCAGCTACAGCCGGGAACCCGTCAACACCGGGGAGCTGTTTTTT. The chain uses TRBV11-3 and TRBJ2-2, with D possibly TRBD2 on 5 matching bases. Germline V gene data show CDR1 as SGHNT and CDR2 as YENEEA. Trimming removed 4 bases at V and 2 bases at J, with 17 bases between. The CDR3 runs 17 residues.

Here the CDR3 DNA reads TGTGCCAGCAGCCCCGGGACTTCGCACACAGATACGCAGTATTTT. The encoded protein is CASSPGTSHTDTQYF. The genes are TRBV7-2 and TRBJ2-3; D perhaps matches TRBD2 (6 bases). V lost 5 bases to trimming and J lost 2 bases, with 14 bases between them. Germline loops: CDR1 SGHTA, CDR2 FQGNSA. This CDR3 contains 15 residues.

Remarks on this clone: The junction departs from the called germline gene at one end, perhaps through a read error. This chain links TRBV3-1 (or the pseudogene TRBV3-2) with TRBJ1-6, with 7 bases fitting TRBD1. This CDR3 is 17 amino acids long. Germline V gene lookup returns CDR1 LGHDT and CDR2 YNNKEL (reference sequence). This chain's CDR3 is CASSQGSGTAYNSPLHF. The CDR3 DNA reads as TGTGCCAGCAGCCAAGGTTCAGGGACAGCCTACAATTCACCCCTCCACTTT.

The genes are TRBV9 and TRBJ2-3, with a tentative D call TRBD2 (5 bases). The CDR3 is made up of 14 amino acids. Germline V gene sequence: CDR1 SGDLS, CDR2 YYNGEE. The V gene lost 4 bases and the J gene lost 6 bases, with 15 bases spanning the gap. DNA of the CDR3: TGTGCCAGCAGCCCGCACCGGTGGAGGGATACGCAGTATTTT. Protein sequence: CASSPHRWRDTQYF. Filled out from reference TRBV9 and TRBJ2-3, the complete variable domain reads DSGVTQTPKHLITATGQRVTLRCSPRSGDLSVYWYQQSLDQGLQFLIQYYNGEERAKGNILERFSAQQFPDLHSELNLSSLELGDSALYFCASSPHRWRDTQYFGPGTRLTVL.

The chain carries TRBV28 and TRBJ1-5, with D perhaps matching TRBD1 (6 bases). V was pared by 4 bases and J by 6 bases, with 13 bases between. The germline V gene encodes CDR1 MDHEN and CDR2 SYDVKM. CDR3 length equals 14 residues. The CDR3: CASSSAGVSQPQHF. In DNA form, the CDR3 reads TGTGCCAGCAGTTCAGCAGGGGTCAGTCAGCCCCAGCATTTT.